The 26 T cell receptor beta chains below were found in one sample sequenced in a study of Tregs in tolerant kidney transplant recipients. Related graft donors supplied nonmyeloablative bone marrow transplants, and mixed chimerism was transient. Measured with immunoSEQ multiplex PCR; TCRdb has only the in-frame clones, and not every one. The sample yields under 90,000 clones, around 90% seen once. The starting material was CD4+ T cells from blood (PBMCs), obtained 24 months after the transplant. These receptors were obtained from a human patient who received a combined kidney and bone marrow transplant. These T cells may partly come from the graft donor.

V usage is TRBV2 and J usage is TRBJ1-2; D is perhaps TRBD1 (5 bases). The CDR3 covers 13 residues. Germline V gene sequence: CDR1 SNHLY, CDR2 FYNNEI. Between the trimmed V and J ends, which lost 3 bases and 4 bases, there was a span of 9 bases. DNA for the CDR3: TGTGCCAGCAGTGACCAGGGTGGCTATGGCTACACCTTC. This encodes CASSDQGGYGYTF. Together with reference TRBV2 and TRBJ1-2, the CDR3 gives the full variable domain: EPEVTQTPSHQVTQMGQEVILRCVPISNHLYFYWYRQILGQKVEFLVSFYNNEISEKSEIFDDQFSVERPDGSNFTLKIRSTKLEDSAMYFCASSDQGGYGYTFGSGTRLTVV.

The chain uses TRBV10-3 and TRBJ1-6; TRBD1 is a possible D gene (6 bases). Germline CDR1 is ENHRY and CDR2 is SYGVKD. V was clipped by 2 bases and J by 8 bases, with 10 bases between them. The CDR3 is 14 residues long. CDR3 loop: CAISETGWDSPLHF. The CDR3 bases are TGTGCCATCAGTGAGACAGGGTGGGATTCACCCCTCCACTTT.

The gene calls are TRBV5-1 and TRBJ2-1; D perhaps matches TRBD2 (5 bases). This CDR3 region has 16 residues. CDR1 and CDR2 (germline): SGHRS, YFSETQ. Trimming stripped 0 bases from V and 0 bases from J, with 10 bases between. The CDR3 DNA reads TGCGCCAGCAGCTTGGCGGGCCGGGGCTCCTACAATGAGCAGTTCTTC. It encodes CASSLAGRGSYNEQFF.

This chain links TRBV7-3 with TRBJ2-7; TRBD2 aligns across 8 bases. This CDR3 spans 14 amino acids. Germline V lookup: CDR1 SGHTA, CDR2 FQGTGA. V was clipped by 5 bases and J by 4 bases; unmatched bases: 7. In nucleotides, the CDR3 is TGTGCCAGCAGCAAGAGCGGGGGTGGTTACGAGCAGTACTTC. Translation: CASSKSGGGYEQYF.

The V gene is TRBV30, the J gene TRBJ2-5; no reliable D call. V shed 0 bases and J shed 0 bases, with 8 bases lying between them. The CDR3 consists of 14 residues. Germline V gene data show CDR1 as GTSNPN and CDR2 as SVGIG (reference sequence). Written as DNA, the CDR3 is TGTGCCTGGAGTGTCCCCAGGTACCAAGAGACCCAGTACTTC. The encoded protein is CAWSVPRYQETQYF.

The rearrangement joins TRBV6-5 to TRBJ1-1; the match to TRBD1 covers 7 bases. CDR3 length: 14 amino acids. In germline, CDR1 is MNHEY, CDR2 SVGAGI. V shed 7 bases, J shed 0 bases, and the junction held 5 bases outside the gene matches. CDR3 coding DNA: TGTGCCAGCATGGCCAGGGGGATGAACACTGAAGCTTTCTTT. It specifies CASMARGMNTEAFF.

This clone was recorded once. The chain uses TRBV9 and TRBJ2-2, with TRBD2 matching 9 bases. J was trimmed by 6 bases and V by 3 bases; bases with no gene match: 6. The CDR3 sequence is 15 residues long. Per germline, CDR1 SGDLS and CDR2 YYNGEE. DNA for the CDR3: TGTGCCAGCAGCGCCGAGCCTAGCGGGGCCGGGGAGCTGTTTTTT. It yields the protein CASSAEPSGAGELFF.

On this clone itself: The same CDR3 also results from other DNA sequences found in this sample. The V call is TRBV7-3, the J call TRBJ2-1; 12 nucleotides line up with TRBD2. V was pared by 2 bases and J by 4 bases, with 3 bases of the junction left unmatched. Germline lookup yields CDR1 SGHTA and CDR2 FQGTGA. The CDR3 sequence is 16 residues long. The CDR3 DNA follows: TGTGCCAGCAGCTTACTGGGACTAGCGGGTTACAATGAGCAGTTCTTC. This sequence encodes CASSLLGLAGYNEQFF.

CDR3 sequence reads: CASSMGTESQPQHF. DNA for the CDR3: TGTGCCAGTAGTATGGGGACAGAGAGTCAGCCCCAGCATTTT. The chain joins TRBV19 to TRBJ1-5; 7 bases line up with TRBD1. Losses at the gene ends were 3 bases for V and 6 bases for J; bases not matched to a gene: 5. The germline gives CDR1 LNHDA, CDR2 SQIVND (reference sequence). CDR3 length: 14 residues.

J is TRBJ2-1 and V is TRBV11-2, with TRBD2 identical over 9 bases. This CDR3 has 17 amino acids. V was pared by 3 bases and J by 2 bases, with 8 bases of the junction left unmatched. Looked up from germline, CDR1 is SGHAT and CDR2 is FQNNGV. CDR3 bases: TGTGCCAGCAGCTTGGATCTGGAGCGGGGGGCCTACAATGAGCAGTTCTTC. As protein: CASSLDLERGAYNEQFF.

This clone was observed once. The V call is TRBV7-9, the J call TRBJ2-2, with TRBD2 identical over 9 bases. CDR1 is SEHNR and CDR2 is FQNEAQ in the germline V gene (reference sequence). The CDR3 is 16 residues long. The trim removed 4 bases at V and 2 bases at J, leaving 5 bases unmatched. CDR3 sequence: CASSYRGGGNTGELFF. DNA for the CDR3: TGTGCCAGCAGCTACCGCGGGGGGGGAAACACCGGGGAGCTGTTTTTT.

Details on this clone: At one end the junction does not follow the germline gene, possibly because of a read error. The chain carries TRBV28 and TRBJ1-2, with D tentatively TRBD1 (6 bases). The CDR3 extends over 15 amino acids. The germline V gene encodes CDR1 MDHEN and CDR2 SYDVKM. The CDR3 DNA reads TGTGCCAGCAGTTTCGATACAGGGAGGGTCGATGGCTACCCCTTC. Translated, it gives CASSFDTGRVDGYPF.

The chain employs TRBV7-2 and TRBJ1-2; D may be TRBD1 (5 bases). The length of the CDR3 is 14 residues. Trimming shortened V by 5 bases and J by 4 bases, and 14 bases separated the two germline ends. In germline, CDR1 is SGHTA, CDR2 FQGNSA. The CDR3 DNA reads as TGTGCCAGCAGCACCCCGACAGCCTCCTATGGCTACACCTTC. Residues: CASSTPTASYGYTF.

The chain employs TRBV4-1 and TRBJ1-5; tentatively, D is TRBD1 (5 bases). Germline V gives CDR1 MGHRA, CDR2 YSYEKL. The CDR3 is 14 amino acids. The V end was cut by 7 bases, the J end by 5 bases, with 15 bases between. For the CDR3, the DNA is TGCGCCAGCACCCAGAAGGGGCAATATCAGCCCCAGCATTTT. Encoded protein: CASTQKGQYQPQHF.

This clone was seen a single time. The chain uses TRBV5-4 and TRBJ2-7; a weak D match, TRBD2 (6 bases). Germline loops: CDR1 SGHNT, CDR2 YYREEE (reference sequence). The CDR3 is 14 residues long. V gave up 4 bases and J gave up 4 bases, with 15 bases separating them. The CDR3 here is CASSPSRERYEQYF. Here the CDR3 DNA reads TGTGCCAGCAGCCCGTCCCGGGAGAGGTACGAGCAGTACTTC.

The chain recombines TRBV10-3 with TRBJ2-1; a weak D match, TRBD1 (7 bases). The ends were cut back, 10 bases at V and 9 bases at J, with 16 bases in the middle. Germline V gene data show CDR1 as ENHRY and CDR2 as SYGVKD. The CDR3 is 12 residues long. CDR3 sequence (DNA): TGTGCCACCGGCAGGGGGGCGGGTGAGCAGTTCTTC. Amino acids: CATGRGAGEQFF.

The chain is built from TRBV18 and TRBJ2-3; TRBD2 agrees at 10 bases. CDR1 and CDR2 from the germline V gene are KGHSH and LQKENI. V dropped 2 bases and J dropped 4; count of bases not matched to a gene: 6. The CDR3 has 16 residues. The CDR3 coding sequence is TGTGCCAGCTCACCATCCAGCGGGGGGGCCGCAGATACGCAGTATTTT. Protein: CASSPSSGGAADTQYF.

The chain links TRBV5-1 to TRBJ2-3, with a tentative D call TRBD2 (6 bases). Per the germline V gene, CDR1 is SGHRS and CDR2 is YFSETQ. The CDR3 contains 13 residues. The V end lost 5 bases, the J end lost 8 bases, and 15 bases lay between the germline ends. The CDR3 bases are TGCGCCAGCAGATATGGACGGGGAGGTACGCAGTATTTT. Translated, it gives CASRYGRGGTQYF.

This sequence joins TRBV5-1 and TRBJ2-1, with D possibly being TRBD1 (5 bases). V lost 2 bases and J lost 3, with 12 bases in between. CDR3 size: 15 residues. Germline-derived CDR1 and CDR2 are SGHRS and YFSETQ. The CDR3 reads CASSLSAGYYNEQFF. CDR3 in DNA: TGCGCCAGCAGCTTATCTGCAGGGTACTACAATGAGCAGTTCTTC.

The chain links TRBV7-9 to TRBJ2-7; 10 nucleotides match TRBD2. This CDR3 contains 18 residues. Losses at the gene ends were 1 base for V and 0 bases for J; bases not matched to a gene: 9. The germline V gene has CDR1 SEHNR and CDR2 FQNEAQ (reference sequence). The CDR3 DNA sequence: TGTGCCAGCAGCTTAGGGGCTAGCGGGGGCCTGAGCTCCTACGAGCAGTACTTC. Protein sequence: CASSLGASGGLSSYEQYF. Using reference TRBV7-9 and TRBJ2-7 for the parts outside the CDR3, the full variable domain is DTGVSQNPRHKITKRGQNVTFRCDPISEHNRLYWYRQTLGQGPEFLTYFQNEAQLEKSRLLSDRFSAERPKGSFSTLEIQRTEQGDSAMYLCASSLGASGGLSSYEQYFGPGTRLTVT.

The chain is built from TRBV29-1 and TRBJ1-1, with D perhaps matching TRBD1 (5 bases). Trimming left V 4 bases short and J 5 bases short, with 17 bases between. Germline CDR1 SQVTM, CDR2 ANQGSEA. This CDR3 spans 14 amino acids. In nucleotides, the CDR3 is TGCAGCGTTGTGGTCGGAGGGTGGGGGACTGAAGCTTTCTTT. This gives the protein CSVVVGGWGTEAFF.

The chain carries TRBV15 and TRBJ1-1; 8 bases line up with TRBD1. Germline CDR1 LNHNV, CDR2 YYDKDF (reference sequence). The CDR3 totals 14 residues. The V and J ends lost 6 bases and 5 bases, in that order; junction bases with no gene match: 8. The DNA for the CDR3 is TGTGCCACCAGACAACGACAGGGGTTGACTGAAGCTTTCTTT. This gives the protein CATRQRQGLTEAFF.

CDR3 in amino acids: CASTNGGVDEKLFF. In DNA, the CDR3 is TGTGCCAGCACCAATGGGGGGGTGGATGAAAAACTGTTTTTT. The genes are TRBV6-6 and TRBJ1-4; possibly TRBD1 for D (5 bases). V was clipped by 7 bases and J by 6 bases, with 15 bases between them. CDR3 size: 14 residues. Germline V gene data show CDR1 as MNHNY and CDR2 as SVGAGI (reference sequence).

V usage is TRBV19 and J usage is TRBJ1-3; tentative D call: TRBD1 (6 bases). CDR1 LNHDA and CDR2 SQIVND come from the germline V gene (reference sequence). V was cut by 0 bases and J by 0 bases, with 12 bases left in between. The CDR3 is 17 amino acids. The DNA for the CDR3 is TGTGCCAGTAGTATAGATAGGACAGCCCCCTCTGGAAACACCATATATTTT. Protein: CASSIDRTAPSGNTIYF.

V and J are TRBV28 and TRBJ1-2; D is perhaps TRBD1 (5 bases). The CDR3 extends over 11 amino acids. V was trimmed by 8 bases and J by 2 bases, leaving 6 bases between them. Looked up from germline, CDR1 is MDHEN and CDR2 is SYDVKM. In nucleotides, the CDR3 is TGTGCCAGCGGGGGGAACTATGGCTACACCTTC. Amino acids: CASGGNYGYTF.

This chain joins TRBV19 and TRBJ2-7, with a possible D match to TRBD1 (6 bases). CDR3 length equals 14 residues. Trimming removed 6 bases from V and 2 bases from J, with 14 bases in between. The germline CDR1 and CDR2 sequences are LNHDA and SQIVND (reference sequence). CDR3 sequence reads: CASSQTGRTYEQYF. CDR3 DNA: TGTGCCAGTAGCCAGACAGGAAGAACCTACGAGCAGTACTTC.